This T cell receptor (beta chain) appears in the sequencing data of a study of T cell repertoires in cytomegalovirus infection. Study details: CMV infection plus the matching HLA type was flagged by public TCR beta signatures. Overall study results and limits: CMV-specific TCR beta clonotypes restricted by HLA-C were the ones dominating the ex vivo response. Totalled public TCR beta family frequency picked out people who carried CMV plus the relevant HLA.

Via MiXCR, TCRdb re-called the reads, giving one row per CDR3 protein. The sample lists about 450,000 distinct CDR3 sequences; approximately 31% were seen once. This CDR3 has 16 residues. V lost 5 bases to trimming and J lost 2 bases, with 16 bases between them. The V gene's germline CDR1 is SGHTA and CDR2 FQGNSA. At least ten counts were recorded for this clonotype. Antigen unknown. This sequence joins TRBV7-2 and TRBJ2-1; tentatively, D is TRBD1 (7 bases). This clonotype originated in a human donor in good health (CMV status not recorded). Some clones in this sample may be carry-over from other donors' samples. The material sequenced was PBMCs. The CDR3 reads CASSRRQGGTYNEQFF. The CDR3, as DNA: TGTGCCAGCAGCCGAAGACAGGGAGGAACCTACAATGAGCAGTTCTTC. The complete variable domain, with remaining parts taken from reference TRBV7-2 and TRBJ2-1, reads GAGVSQSPSNKVTEKGKDVELRCDPISGHTALYWYRQSLGQGLEFLIYFQGNSAPDKSGLPSDRFSAERTGGSVSTLTIQRTQQEDSAVYLCASSRRQGGTYNEQFFGPGTRLTVL.